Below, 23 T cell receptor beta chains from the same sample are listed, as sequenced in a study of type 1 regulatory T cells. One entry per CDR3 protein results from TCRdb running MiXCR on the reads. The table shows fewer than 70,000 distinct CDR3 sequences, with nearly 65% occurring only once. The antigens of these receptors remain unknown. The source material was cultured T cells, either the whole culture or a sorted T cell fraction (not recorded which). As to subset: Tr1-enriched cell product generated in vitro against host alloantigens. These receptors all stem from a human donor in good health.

Here the CDR3 DNA reads TGCGCCAGTTTTGATACCGGGCCCACAGATACGCAGTATTTT. Translating gives CASFDTGPTDTQYF. V and J are TRBV5-1 and TRBJ2-3; D gene unclear. CDR1 SGHRS and CDR2 YFSETQ come from the germline V gene. The CDR3 sequence is 14 residues long. V was trimmed by 8 bases and J by 2 bases, leaving 15 bases between them.

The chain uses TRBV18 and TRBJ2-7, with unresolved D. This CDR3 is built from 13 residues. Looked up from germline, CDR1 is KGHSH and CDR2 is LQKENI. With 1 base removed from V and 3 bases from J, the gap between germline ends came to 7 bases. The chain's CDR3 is CASSPQQLYEQYF. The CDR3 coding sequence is TGTGCCAGCTCACCACAACAGCTCTACGAGCAGTACTTC.

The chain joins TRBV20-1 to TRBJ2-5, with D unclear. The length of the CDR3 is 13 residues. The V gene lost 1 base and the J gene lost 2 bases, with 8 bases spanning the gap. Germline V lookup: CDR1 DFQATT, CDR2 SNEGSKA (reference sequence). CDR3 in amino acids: CSARGPLQETQYF. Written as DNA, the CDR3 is TGCAGTGCTAGAGGCCCCCTGCAAGAGACCCAGTACTTC.

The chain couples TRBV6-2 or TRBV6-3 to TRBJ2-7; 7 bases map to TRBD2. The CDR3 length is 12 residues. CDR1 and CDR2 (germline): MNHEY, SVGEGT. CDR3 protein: CAAGERGYEQYF. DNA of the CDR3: TGTGCGGCGGGAGAACGGGGCTACGAGCAGTACTTC.

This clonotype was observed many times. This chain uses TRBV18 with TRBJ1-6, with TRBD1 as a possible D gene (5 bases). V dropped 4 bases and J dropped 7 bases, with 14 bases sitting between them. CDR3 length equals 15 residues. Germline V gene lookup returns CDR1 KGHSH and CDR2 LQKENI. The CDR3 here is CASSRAGTENSPLHF. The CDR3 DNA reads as TGTGCCAGCTCACGTGCCGGGACGGAAAATTCACCCCTCCACTTT.

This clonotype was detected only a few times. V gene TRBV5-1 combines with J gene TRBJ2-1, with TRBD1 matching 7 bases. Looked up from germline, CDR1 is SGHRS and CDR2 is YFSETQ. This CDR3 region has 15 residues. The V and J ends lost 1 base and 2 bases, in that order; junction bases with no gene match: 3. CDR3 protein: CASSLRQGAYNEQFF. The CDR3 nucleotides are TGCGCCAGCAGCTTGCGTCAGGGGGCCTACAATGAGCAGTTCTTC.

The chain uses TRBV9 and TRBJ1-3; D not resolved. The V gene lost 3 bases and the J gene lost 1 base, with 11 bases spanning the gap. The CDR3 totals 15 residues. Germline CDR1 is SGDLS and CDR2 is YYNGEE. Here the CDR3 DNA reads TGTGCCAGCAGCGATTTTCGGGATTCTGGAAACACCATATATTTT. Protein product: CASSDFRDSGNTIYF.

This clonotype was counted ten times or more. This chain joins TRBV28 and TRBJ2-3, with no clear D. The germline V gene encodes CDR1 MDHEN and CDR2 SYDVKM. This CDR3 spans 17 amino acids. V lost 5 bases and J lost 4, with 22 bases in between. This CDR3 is CASSEFGSLRKADTQYF. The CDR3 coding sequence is TGTGCCAGCAGTGAGTTCGGCAGCTTAAGGAAGGCAGATACGCAGTATTTT.

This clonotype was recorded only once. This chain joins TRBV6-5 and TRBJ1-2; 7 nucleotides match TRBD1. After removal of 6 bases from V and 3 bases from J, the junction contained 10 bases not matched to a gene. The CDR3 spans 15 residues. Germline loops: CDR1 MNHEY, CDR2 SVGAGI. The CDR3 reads CASRPNRGLDYGYTF. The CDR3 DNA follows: TGTGCCAGCAGACCGAACAGGGGATTGGACTATGGCTACACCTTC.

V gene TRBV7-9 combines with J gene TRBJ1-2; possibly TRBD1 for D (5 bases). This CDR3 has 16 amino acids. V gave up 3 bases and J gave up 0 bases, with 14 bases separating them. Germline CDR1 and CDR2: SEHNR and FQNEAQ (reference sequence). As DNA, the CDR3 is TGTGCCAGCAGCTTTGGGGGGACTGCAGCTAACTATGGCTACACCTTC. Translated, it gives CASSFGGTAANYGYTF.

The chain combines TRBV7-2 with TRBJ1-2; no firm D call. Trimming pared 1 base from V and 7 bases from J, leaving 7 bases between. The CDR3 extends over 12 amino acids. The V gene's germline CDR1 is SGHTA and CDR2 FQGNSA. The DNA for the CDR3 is TGTGCCAGCAGCTTAGATGGTTTTGGCTACACCTTC. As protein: CASSLDGFGYTF.

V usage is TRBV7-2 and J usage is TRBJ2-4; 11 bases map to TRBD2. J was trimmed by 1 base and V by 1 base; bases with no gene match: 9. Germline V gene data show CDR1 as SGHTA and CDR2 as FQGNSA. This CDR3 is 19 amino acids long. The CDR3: CASSLETSGSRKAKNIQYF. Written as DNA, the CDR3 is TGTGCCAGCAGCTTAGAAACTAGCGGGAGTCGTAAGGCCAAAAACATTCAGTACTTC. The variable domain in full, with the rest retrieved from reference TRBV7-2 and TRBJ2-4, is GAGVSQSPSNKVTEKGKDVELRCDPISGHTALYWYRQSLGQGLEFLIYFQGNSAPDKSGLPSDRFSAERTGGSVSTLTIQRTQQEDSAVYLCASSLETSGSRKAKNIQYFGAGTRLSVL.

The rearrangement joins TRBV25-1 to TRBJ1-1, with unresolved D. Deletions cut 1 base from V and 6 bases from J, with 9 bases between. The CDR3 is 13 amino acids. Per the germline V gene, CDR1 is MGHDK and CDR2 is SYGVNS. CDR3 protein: CASSESSGSEAFF. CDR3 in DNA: TGTGCCAGCAGTGAATCGTCGGGGTCTGAAGCTTTCTTT.

Here the CDR3 reads CASSGGTVASEQFF. The CDR3 DNA reads TGTGCCAGCAGCGGGGGGACAGTCGCCAGTGAGCAGTTCTTC. This rearrangement joins TRBV7-2 to TRBJ2-1; tentative D call: TRBD1 (7 bases). Germline CDR1 reads SGHTA; CDR2 reads FQGNSA. CDR3 length equals 14 residues. The ends were cut back, 5 bases at V and 9 bases at J, with 17 bases in the middle.

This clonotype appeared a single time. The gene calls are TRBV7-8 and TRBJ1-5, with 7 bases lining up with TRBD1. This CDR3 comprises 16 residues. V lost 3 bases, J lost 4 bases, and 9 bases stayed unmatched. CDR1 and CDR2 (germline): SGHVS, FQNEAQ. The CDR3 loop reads CASSFRGAATNQPQHF. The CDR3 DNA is TGTGCCAGCAGCTTCAGGGGGGCAGCCACTAATCAGCCCCAGCATTTT.

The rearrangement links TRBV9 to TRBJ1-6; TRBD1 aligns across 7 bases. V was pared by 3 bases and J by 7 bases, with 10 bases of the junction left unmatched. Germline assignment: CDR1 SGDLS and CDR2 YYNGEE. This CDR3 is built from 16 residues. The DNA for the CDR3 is TGTGCCAGCAGCGAAGGGGGGGGCAGGGGGAATTCACCCCTCCACTTT. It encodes CASSEGGGRGNSPLHF.

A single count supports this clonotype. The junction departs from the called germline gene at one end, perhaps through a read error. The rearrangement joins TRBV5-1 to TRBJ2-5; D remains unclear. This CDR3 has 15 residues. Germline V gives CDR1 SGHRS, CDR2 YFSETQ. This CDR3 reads CASGLAGSSEETQYF. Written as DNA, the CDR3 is TGCGCCAGCGGCTTGGCCGGTTCTAGTGAAGAGACCCAGTACTTC.

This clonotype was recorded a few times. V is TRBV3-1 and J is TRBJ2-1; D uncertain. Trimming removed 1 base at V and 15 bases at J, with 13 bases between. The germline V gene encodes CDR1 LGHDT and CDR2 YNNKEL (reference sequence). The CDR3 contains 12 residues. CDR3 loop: CASSQVIGGRFF. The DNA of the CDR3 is TGTGCCAGCAGCCAAGTAATTGGTGGCAGGTTCTTC.

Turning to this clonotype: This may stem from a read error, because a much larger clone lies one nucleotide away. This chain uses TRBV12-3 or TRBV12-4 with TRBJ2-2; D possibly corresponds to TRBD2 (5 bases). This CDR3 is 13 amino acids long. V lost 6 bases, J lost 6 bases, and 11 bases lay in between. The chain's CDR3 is CASRPLAPGELFF. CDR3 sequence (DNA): TGTGCCAGCAGACCCCTAGCCCCCGGGGAGCTGTTTTTT.

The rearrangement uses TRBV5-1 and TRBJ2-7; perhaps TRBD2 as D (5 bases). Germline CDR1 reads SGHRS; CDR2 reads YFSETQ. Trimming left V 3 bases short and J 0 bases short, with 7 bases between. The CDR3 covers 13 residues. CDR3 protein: CASSSRGSYEQYF. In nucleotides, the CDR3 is TGCGCCAGCAGCTCTCGGGGCTCCTACGAGCAGTACTTC.

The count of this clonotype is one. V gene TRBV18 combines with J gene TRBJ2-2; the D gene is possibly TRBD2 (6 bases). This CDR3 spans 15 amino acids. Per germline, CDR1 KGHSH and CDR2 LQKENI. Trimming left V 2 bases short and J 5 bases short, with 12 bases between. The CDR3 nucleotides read TGTGCCAGCTCACCAATCAGAAGCGGGACCGGGGAGCTGTTTTTT. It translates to CASSPIRSGTGELFF.

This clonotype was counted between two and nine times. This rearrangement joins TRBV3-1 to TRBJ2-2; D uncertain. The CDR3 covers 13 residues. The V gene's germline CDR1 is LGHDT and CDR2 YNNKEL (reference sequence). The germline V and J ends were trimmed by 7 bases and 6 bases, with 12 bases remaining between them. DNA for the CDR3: TGTGCCAGCATGGGCTATAAAGCCGGGGAGCTGTTTTTT. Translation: CASMGYKAGELFF.

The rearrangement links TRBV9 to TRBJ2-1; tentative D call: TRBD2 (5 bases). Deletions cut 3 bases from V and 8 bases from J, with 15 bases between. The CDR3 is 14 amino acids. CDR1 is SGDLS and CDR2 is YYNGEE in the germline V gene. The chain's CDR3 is CASSAPGLGHEQFF. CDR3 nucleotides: TGTGCCAGCAGCGCTCCGGGGTTGGGCCATGAGCAGTTCTTC. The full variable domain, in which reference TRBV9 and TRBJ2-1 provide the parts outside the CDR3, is DSGVTQTPKHLITATGQRVTLRCSPRSGDLSVYWYQQSLDQGLQFLIQYYNGEERAKGNILERFSAQQFPDLHSELNLSSLELGDSALYFCASSAPGLGHEQFFGPGTRLTVL.